The 22 T cell receptor beta chains below all came from one sample that was sequenced in a study of technical replicates of blood from a few donors. The assay was immunoSEQ multiplex PCR, and TCRdb's table has in-frame clones only and misses some. The data hold tens of thousands of clones, with about 93% observed a single time. The sample taken for sequencing was T cells isolated from PBMCs. The receptors come from a human donor in good health.

This chain connects TRBV19 to TRBJ2-1; 11 bases align to TRBD2. Germline CDR1 LNHDA, CDR2 SQIVND (reference sequence). The CDR3 consists of 16 residues. V lost 3 bases to trimming and J lost 4 bases; unmatched junction nucleotides: 5. DNA of the CDR3: TGTGCCAGTAGTATCTGGGGGACTAGCGGTTACAATGAGCAGTTCTTC. Translated, it gives CASSIWGTSGYNEQFF.

The V and J genes are TRBV7-2 and TRBJ1-1, with D unclear. The CDR3 sequence is 14 residues long. Trimming stripped 0 bases from V and 1 base from J, with 6 bases between. CDR1 is SGHTA, CDR2 FQGNSA, per germline. The CDR3 coding sequence is TGTGCCAGCAGCTTAGCGCTGGCGAACACTGAAGCTTTCTTT. Translating it yields CASSLALANTEAFF.

The chain carries TRBV18 and TRBJ2-7, with 11 bases aligning to TRBD2. Germline V CDR1 and CDR2: KGHSH, LQKENI. With V trimmed by 3 bases and J by 5 bases, 24 bases remained unmatched. This CDR3 is 21 amino acids long. CDR3 residues: CASSPLGRLGNLAGGPNEQYF. DNA for the CDR3: TGTGCCAGCTCACCTTTAGGACGGCTCGGAAATTTAGCGGGAGGGCCCAACGAGCAGTACTTC.

The J gene is TRBJ1-1, the V gene TRBV10-1; perhaps TRBD1 as D (5 bases). The CDR3 covers 9 residues. V lost 6 bases, J lost 13 bases, and 9 bases lay in between. CDR1 is WNHNN and CDR2 is SYGVQD in the germline V gene (reference sequence). The CDR3 here is CASRGQGFF. In DNA, the CDR3 is TGCGCCAGCAGGGGGCAGGGTTTCTTT.

J is TRBJ2-7 and V is TRBV2; 9 bases fit TRBD1. This CDR3 comprises 14 residues. Trimming took 5 bases from V and 3 from J; bases not matched to a gene: 5. Per germline, CDR1 SNHLY and CDR2 FYNNEI. CDR3 residues: CASSQQGAGYEQYF. The CDR3 DNA follows: TGTGCCAGCAGTCAACAGGGGGCCGGCTACGAGCAGTACTTC.

V gene TRBV20-1 combines with J gene TRBJ1-5; D is unclear. V shed 1 base and J shed 7 bases, with 5 bases lying between them. The CDR3 contains 11 residues. Germline V gene data show CDR1 as DFQATT and CDR2 as SNEGSKA (reference sequence). The DNA for the CDR3 is TGCAGTGCTAGAGTTCCACAGCCCCAGCATTTT. Translated, it gives CSARVPQPQHF.

V usage is TRBV28 and J usage is TRBJ1-3; D is unresolved. V was clipped by 2 bases and J by 0 bases, with 11 bases between them. The CDR3 has 16 residues. The germline gives CDR1 MDHEN, CDR2 SYDVKM. The DNA of the CDR3 is TGTGCCAGCAGTTTAGGGTCAGGATACTCTGGAAACACCATATATTTT. The encoded protein is CASSLGSGYSGNTIYF. Full variable domain (rest looked up from reference TRBV28 and TRBJ1-3): DVKVTQSSRYLVKRTGEKVFLECVQDMDHENMFWYRQDPGLGLRLIYFSYDVKMKEKGDIPEGYSVSREKKERFSLILESASTNQTSMYLCASSLGSGYSGNTIYFGEGSWLTVV.

The chain has TRBV11-2 and TRBJ2-7; 10 positions match TRBD1. The V segment lost 1 base and the J segment 3 bases; nucleotides outside the gene matches: 15. Germline-derived CDR1 and CDR2 are SGHAT and FQNNGV. This CDR3 contains 19 residues. The chain's CDR3 is CASSLVGTGASDIVYEQYF. CDR3 in DNA: TGTGCCAGCAGCTTAGTTGGGACAGGGGCATCCGACATCGTCTACGAGCAGTACTTC.

This clone was seen a single time. V is TRBV19 and J is TRBJ2-5, with D possibly TRBD2 on 6 matching bases. Trimming stripped 4 bases from V and 5 bases from J, with 20 bases between. The CDR3 totals 16 residues. Germline CDR1 and CDR2: LNHDA and SQIVND (reference sequence). The DNA for the CDR3 is TGTGCCAGTAGTAAGGAGGGGCTGGAGGGCCAGGAGACCCAGTACTTC. Its translation: CASSKEGLEGQETQYF.

This clone has only one observation. The junction shows a germline mismatch at one end, possibly a read error. This chain joins TRBV2 and TRBJ2-2; a possible D gene is TRBD1 (6 bases). Germline V gives CDR1 SNHLY, CDR2 FYNNEI. The CDR3 extends over 15 amino acids. DNA for the CDR3: TGTGCCAACAGTGTAGGGACAACCAACACCGGGGAGCTGTTTTTT. Amino acid sequence: CANSVGTTNTGELFF.

The chain recombines TRBV2 with TRBJ2-4, with D tentatively TRBD1 (6 bases). There are 15 residues in the CDR3. Germline loops: CDR1 SNHLY, CDR2 FYNNEI. V was clipped by 2 bases and J by 7 bases, with 15 bases between them. This CDR3 is CASSEFVGAGNIQYF. CDR3 nucleotide sequence: TGTGCCAGCAGTGAATTCGTGGGGGCCGGGAACATTCAGTACTTC. Full variable domain (missing parts from reference TRBV2 and TRBJ2-4): EPEVTQTPSHQVTQMGQEVILRCVPISNHLYFYWYRQILGQKVEFLVSFYNNEISEKSEIFDDQFSVERPDGSNFTLKIRSTKLEDSAMYFCASSEFVGAGNIQYFGAGTRLSVL.

The rearrangement links TRBV6-1 to TRBJ2-7; D is unclear. V shed 8 bases and J shed 9 bases, with 20 bases lying between them. The germline gives CDR1 MNHNS, CDR2 SASEGT. This CDR3 is built from 13 residues. The CDR3 sequence: CASAPAGIVVQYF. CDR3 in DNA: TGTGCCAGCGCGCCAGCAGGAATCGTGGTGCAGTACTTC.

V and J are TRBV21-1 and TRBJ1-1. TRBV21-1 is deemed a pseudogene. CDR3 length: 8 amino acids. CDR3 sequence (DNA): TGTGCCAGCAGCCGTCCTTTCTTT. Translated: CASSRPFF.

The chain employs TRBV28 and TRBJ1-3; possibly TRBD1 for D (5 bases). The germline V gene encodes CDR1 MDHEN and CDR2 SYDVKM. V lost 3 bases to trimming and J lost 10 bases, with 19 bases between them. The CDR3 consists of 15 residues. CDR3 sequence: CASSLSSYRRWTIYF. CDR3 DNA sequence: TGTGCCAGCAGTTTGAGCTCCTACAGGCGTTGGACCATATATTTT. Together with reference TRBV28 and TRBJ1-3, the CDR3 gives the full variable domain: DVKVTQSSRYLVKRTGEKVFLECVQDMDHENMFWYRQDPGLGLRLIYFSYDVKMKEKGDIPEGYSVSREKKERFSLILESASTNQTSMYLCASSLSSYRRWTIYFGEGSWLTVV.

This clone has only a few counts. The genes are TRBV4-1 and TRBJ1-1, with TRBD1 identical over 7 bases. J was trimmed by 5 bases and V by 3 bases; bases with no gene match: 3. CDR3 length: 13 residues. The germline CDR1 and CDR2 sequences are MGHRA and YSYEKL. The CDR3 spells CASSQDRRTEAFF. The DNA of the CDR3 is TGCGCCAGCAGCCAGGACAGGCGGACTGAAGCTTTCTTT.

This sequence joins TRBV18 and TRBJ1-5; no clear D. V lost 0 bases and J lost 5, with 8 bases in between. Germline loops: CDR1 KGHSH, CDR2 LQKENI. The CDR3 has 14 residues. CDR3 DNA sequence: TGTGCCAGCTCACCACCCCCTCCCGATCAGCCCCAGCATTTT. This encodes CASSPPPPDQPQHF. Full variable domain (missing parts from reference TRBV18 and TRBJ1-5): NAGVMQNPRHLVRRRGQEARLRCSPMKGHSHVYWYRQLPEEGLKFMVYLQKENIIDESGMPKERFSAEFPKEGPSILRIQQVVRGDSAAYFCASSPPPPDQPQHFGDGTRLSIL.

The CDR3 bases are TGTGCCAGCAGCTTAGATCACGGGGTGGAAGCTTTCTTT. It is translated as CASSLDHGVEAFF. V gene TRBV11-2 combines with J gene TRBJ1-1; D uncertain. The V end was cut by 0 bases, the J end by 8 bases, with 10 bases between. The CDR3 runs to 13 residues. CDR1 and CDR2 (germline): SGHAT, FQNNGV.

The V call is TRBV7-8, the J call TRBJ2-2; a weak D match, TRBD2 (7 bases). The CDR3 has 14 residues. Per the germline V gene, CDR1 is SGHVS and CDR2 is FQNEAQ. V was trimmed by 7 bases and J by 5 bases, leaving 14 bases between them. Here the CDR3 DNA reads TGTGCCAGCACATTGGGGGGGCAAACCGGGGAGCTGTTTTTT. Its protein product is CASTLGGQTGELFF.

The chain recombines TRBV15 with TRBJ2-5; TRBD2 matches 9 bases. Germline lookup yields CDR1 LNHNV and CDR2 YYDKDF (reference sequence). V gave up 5 bases and J gave up 5 bases; unmatched junction bases: 15. The CDR3 contains 17 residues. The CDR3 DNA reads TGTGCCACCAGCTTACTCAGCGGGGGGCTGCTAGGCGAGACCCAGTACTTC. Its protein product is CATSLLSGGLLGETQYF.

The V call is TRBV15, the J call TRBJ2-7; D might be TRBD2 (6 bases). Trimming cost V 5 bases and J 5 bases, with 10 bases left between them. The CDR3 sequence is 12 residues long. The V gene's germline CDR1 is LNHNV and CDR2 YYDKDF (reference sequence). As DNA, the CDR3 is TGTGCCACCAGCTACGGGGGAAACGAGCAGTACTTC. It yields the protein CATSYGGNEQYF.

The gene calls are TRBV30 and TRBJ1-1, with TRBD1 identical over 7 bases. The trim removed 3 bases at V and 11 bases at J, leaving 6 bases unmatched. The CDR3 loop spans 11 amino acids. Germline CDR1 and CDR2: GTSNPN and SVGIG (reference sequence). CDR3 protein: CAWSEQGNAFF. CDR3 DNA: TGTGCCTGGAGCGAACAGGGGAACGCTTTCTTT. Looking up the rest from reference TRBV30 and TRBJ1-1 gives the full variable domain: SQTIHQWPATLVQPVGSPLSLECTVEGTSNPNLYWYRQAAGRGLQLLFYSVGIGQISSEVPQNLSASRPQDRQFILSSKKLLLSDSGFYLCAWSEQGNAFFGQGTRLTVV.

The genes are TRBV4-1 and TRBJ1-4, with 7 bases lining up with TRBD1. Germline CDR1 reads MGHRA; CDR2 reads YSYEKL. V shed 2 bases and J 1 base; nucleotides not matched to a gene: 1. The CDR3 is 15 residues long. CDR3: CASSQQGVTNEKLFF. The CDR3 DNA follows: TGCGCCAGCAGCCAACAGGGGGTAACTAATGAAAAACTGTTTTTT.